These 23 T cell receptor beta chains originate from one sample sequenced in a study of T-cell reconstitution after alpha-beta-depleted transplantation in children. Unique molecular identifiers were built into the TCRbeta library. TCRdb passed the PCR reads through MiXCR, listing each CDR3 protein once. The sample contains roughly 220,000 distinct CDR3 sequences, approximately 9.8% of which appear only once. Sequencing was performed on PBMCs from the stem cell graft donor, taken from the stem cell graft. The source of these receptors is a human donor who donated a stem cell graft to a child with SCID.

This clonotype came up many times. The V and J genes are TRBV3-1 and TRBJ2-5, with TRBD2 matching over 7 bases. The ends lost 5 bases at V and 8 bases at J; junction bases unmatched: 5. The CDR3 length is 12 residues. CDR1 and CDR2 from the germline V gene are LGHDT and YNNKEL (reference sequence). CDR3 amino acids: CASSSGEGTQYF. The DNA for the CDR3 is TGTGCCAGCAGCTCGGGGGAGGGAACCCAGTACTTC.

The CDR3 sequence is CASSQDRGPSETQYF. The CDR3 nucleotides are TGCGCCAGCAGCCAAGATCGAGGCCCCTCGGAGACCCAGTACTTC. The chain couples TRBV4-3 to TRBJ2-5; D ambiguous. V shed 0 bases and J shed 5 bases, with 13 bases lying between them. The germline gives CDR1 LGHNA, CDR2 YSLEER. The CDR3 sequence is 15 residues long.

Many counts were recorded for this clonotype. This chain uses TRBV10-3 with TRBJ2-6; the D is unclear. V lost 0 bases, J lost 1 base, and 16 bases lay in between. This CDR3 comprises 19 residues. Germline loops: CDR1 ENHRY, CDR2 SYGVKD. CDR3 protein: CAISESSHSTASGANVLTF. The CDR3 region has the DNA TGTGCCATCAGTGAGTCATCCCACAGCACAGCTTCTGGGGCCAACGTCCTGACTTTC.

This clonotype showed up just a few times. This chain joins TRBV12-3 or TRBV12-4 and TRBJ1-2; no reliable D call. The CDR3 covers 13 residues. Trimming pared 3 bases from V and 2 bases from J, leaving 7 bases between. CDR3 DNA sequence: TGTGCCAGCAGTTTTGAGAGGAACTATGGCTACACCTTC. It codes for CASSFERNYGYTF.

This clonotype was observed many times. V gene TRBV20-1 combines with J gene TRBJ2-5, with D possibly TRBD1 on 6 matching bases. V gave up 3 bases and J gave up 4 bases, with 15 bases separating them. Germline V lookup: CDR1 DFQATT, CDR2 SNEGSKA (reference sequence). The CDR3 is made up of 14 amino acids. The CDR3, as DNA: TGCAGTGCTAGCTTGGACAGTTTCATAGAGACCCAGTACTTC. Amino acid sequence: CSASLDSFIETQYF.

This clonotype was recorded many times. This chain joins TRBV5-1 and TRBJ1-2; TRBD1 agrees at 9 bases. Per the germline V gene, CDR1 is SGHRS and CDR2 is YFSETQ. Trimming removed 2 bases from V and 8 bases from J; junction bases left unmatched: 10. This CDR3 is built from 15 residues. This CDR3 reads CASSFSDRGSDGYTF. The CDR3 DNA follows: TGCGCCAGCAGCTTCTCGGACAGGGGATCAGACGGCTACACCTTC.

This clonotype came up many times. The chain uses TRBV20-1 and TRBJ2-3; 10 bases fit TRBD2. The CDR3 is 15 amino acids. From germline, CDR1 is DFQATT and CDR2 SNEGSKA (reference sequence). The trim removed 3 bases at V and 4 bases at J, leaving 7 bases unmatched. The CDR3 loop reads CSARSPTSGADTQYF. The CDR3 region has the DNA TGCAGTGCTAGGTCCCCAACTAGCGGGGCAGATACGCAGTATTTT.

This clonotype showed up many times. The J gene is TRBJ2-3, the V gene TRBV12-3 or TRBV12-4; TRBD1 is a possible D gene (6 bases). The V end was cut by 2 bases, the J end by 6 bases, with 12 bases between. The CDR3 loop spans 14 amino acids. The CDR3 protein is CASSLLGQGDTQYF. The CDR3 DNA reads as TGTGCCAGCAGTTTACTCGGCCAGGGGGATACGCAGTATTTT.

This clonotype was seen ten or more times. The chain employs TRBV29-1 and TRBJ2-3; tentatively, D is TRBD2 (6 bases). Germline V CDR1 and CDR2: SQVTM, ANQGSEA. V was clipped by 5 bases and J by 3 bases, with 15 bases between them. The CDR3 spans 14 residues. CDR3 loop: CSVLWSGRTDTQYF. The CDR3 DNA is TGCAGCGTTTTGTGGAGCGGGCGGACAGATACGCAGTATTTT.

This clonotype was observed at least ten times. V and J are TRBV5-1 and TRBJ1-4, with D possibly being TRBD1 (5 bases). CDR3 length: 14 amino acids. Per germline, CDR1 SGHRS and CDR2 YFSETQ. The V gene lost 1 base and the J gene lost 8 bases, with 12 bases spanning the gap. The CDR3 DNA sequence: TGCGCCAGCAGCTTGAAAGAGGGGTCGGAAAAACTGTTTTTT. It encodes CASSLKEGSEKLFF. The full variable domain, completed using reference TRBV5-1 and TRBJ1-4, is KAGVTQTPRYLIKTRGQQVTLSCSPISGHRSVSWYQQTPGQGLQFLFEYFSETQRNKGNFPGRFSGRQFSNSRSEMNVSTLELGDSALYLCASSLKEGSEKLFFGSGTQLSVL.

This clonotype was found many times. The chain carries TRBV5-1 and TRBJ2-5; D is possibly TRBD1 (6 bases). This CDR3 is built from 16 residues. Germline V gene sequence: CDR1 SGHRS, CDR2 YFSETQ. Trimming left V 0 bases short and J 5 bases short, with 17 bases between. CDR3 residues: CASSLGDTRNRETQYF. In DNA form, the CDR3 reads TGCGCCAGCAGCTTGGGGGACACTCGGAATCGCGAGACCCAGTACTTC.

This clonotype was counted between two and nine times. The chain has TRBV7-9 and TRBJ1-2, with unresolved D. This CDR3 is built from 15 residues. Trimming pared 5 bases from V and 8 bases from J, leaving 21 bases between. CDR1 is SEHNR, CDR2 FQNEAQ, per germline (reference sequence). For the CDR3, the DNA is TGTGCCAGCAGCCGGAGCACAGAGAAGGATCTAGGCTACACCTTC. This codes for CASSRSTEKDLGYTF.

This clonotype was seen ten or more times. V gene TRBV6-5 combines with J gene TRBJ2-3, with D possibly matching TRBD1 (6 bases). V was pared by 4 bases and J by 5 bases, with 19 bases between. Germline loops: CDR1 MNHEY, CDR2 SVGAGI. The CDR3 is 16 amino acids. The CDR3 loop reads CASSSDLGALGDTQYF. In DNA, the CDR3 is TGTGCCAGCAGTTCCGATCTGGGGGCGCTTGGAGATACGCAGTATTTT.

This clonotype was observed a handful of times. The V call is TRBV7-6, the J call TRBJ2-3; 13 bases fit TRBD2. This CDR3 is 17 amino acids long. The V gene's germline CDR1 is SGHVS and CDR2 FNYEAQ. V shed 4 bases, J shed 2 bases, and the junction held 6 bases outside the gene matches. CDR3 coding DNA: TGTGCCAGCAGCTCAGGACTAGCGGGGGCTATCACAGATACGCAGTATTTT. This codes for CASSSGLAGAITDTQYF. The entire variable domain, with the rest obtained from reference TRBV7-6 and TRBJ2-3, is as follows: GAGVSQSPRYKVTKRGQDVALRCDPISGHVSLYWYRQALGQGPEFLTYFNYEAQQDKSGLPNDRFSAERPEGSISTLTIQRTEQRDSAMYRCASSSGLAGAITDTQYFGPGTRLTVL.

As to this clonotype: A much larger clone is a single base away; this may be a read error. The chain recombines TRBV20-1 with TRBJ2-1, with 8 bases lining up with TRBD2. Germline CDR1 is DFQATT and CDR2 is SNEGSKA (reference sequence). The CDR3 sequence is 15 residues long. The CDR3 sequence is CCARPFAGGIDEQFF. The CDR3 nucleotides read TGCTGTGCTAGACCATTTGCGGGGGGCATCGATGAGCAGTTCTTC.

Ten or more counts support this clonotype. This chain connects TRBV27 to TRBJ1-5, with D perhaps matching TRBD1 (5 bases). In germline, CDR1 is MNHEY, CDR2 SMNVEV (reference sequence). Trimming cost V 6 bases and J 5 bases, with 17 bases left between them. The CDR3 is 15 residues long. CDR3 protein: CASRWTSVGDQPQHF. As DNA, the CDR3 is TGTGCCAGCAGGTGGACCTCGGTGGGGGATCAGCCCCAGCATTTT.

This clonotype was observed at least ten times. The chain is built from TRBV7-2 and TRBJ1-1, with D possibly TRBD1 on 6 matching bases. V lost 5 bases to trimming and J lost 3 bases, with 13 bases between them. CDR3 length: 14 amino acids. From germline, CDR1 is SGHTA and CDR2 FQGNSA. This CDR3 reads CASSRGQFYTEAFF. DNA of the CDR3: TGTGCCAGCAGCCGCGGACAGTTTTACACTGAAGCTTTCTTT.

This clonotype was counted at least ten times. V and J are TRBV20-1 and TRBJ2-7; TRBD1 aligns across 7 bases. The CDR3 has 13 residues. V gave up 5 bases and J gave up 2 bases; unmatched junction bases: 6. Germline CDR1 and CDR2: DFQATT and SNEGSKA (reference sequence). For the CDR3, the DNA is TGCAGTGCTCACAGGGGAACGACCTACGAGCAGTACTTC. Its protein is CSAHRGTTYEQYF.

This clonotype occurred many times. The chain is built from TRBV5-1 and TRBJ1-1; 7 nucleotides line up with TRBD1. V lost 7 bases to trimming and J lost 6 bases; unmatched junction nucleotides: 18. This CDR3 is built from 16 residues. Germline-derived CDR1 and CDR2 are SGHRS and YFSETQ. CDR3 coding DNA: TGCGCCAGCCAGTGGTCCCCAGACAGGGTTGGACCTGAAGCTTTCTTT. Its translation is CASQWSPDRVGPEAFF.

This clonotype has ten or more counts. The gene calls are TRBV11-2 and TRBJ2-7; 8 bases are a match to TRBD1. Germline values: CDR1 SGHAT, CDR2 FQNNGV. This CDR3 is built from 17 residues. V trimming: 5 bases; J trimming: 4 bases; junction bases outside the gene matches: 16. CDR3 residues: CASSPHVGGQAVYEQYF. CDR3 nucleotides: TGTGCCAGCAGCCCGCATGTGGGGGGACAGGCGGTATACGAGCAGTACTTC.

At least ten counts were recorded for this clonotype. The CDR3 is CSVEILPYEQYF. In DNA form, the CDR3 reads TGCAGCGTTGAAATCTTACCCTACGAGCAGTACTTC. The chain uses TRBV29-1 and TRBJ2-7; D is unresolved. The CDR3 is made up of 12 amino acids. With 2 bases removed from V and 2 bases from J, the gap between germline ends came to 7 bases. CDR1 SQVTM and CDR2 ANQGSEA come from the germline V gene.

This clonotype was counted at least ten times. This chain links TRBV5-1 with TRBJ2-1; 11 bases match TRBD1. Germline-derived CDR1 and CDR2 are SGHRS and YFSETQ. Losses at the gene ends were 4 bases for V and 7 bases for J; bases not matched to a gene: 10. This CDR3 has 16 residues. The CDR3 DNA sequence: TGCGCCAGCAGCCTCATTCCCGGGACAGGGGGGAATGAGCAGTTCTTC. Protein sequence: CASSLIPGTGGNEQFF.

The chain recombines TRBV5-1 with TRBJ2-1, with 10 bases aligning to TRBD1. The CDR3 covers 15 residues. The V gene's germline CDR1 is SGHRS and CDR2 YFSETQ. J was trimmed by 9 bases and V by 5 bases; bases with no gene match: 11. This CDR3 is CASRPRQGAPGEQFF. In nucleotides, the CDR3 is TGCGCCAGCAGACCGCGACAGGGGGCGCCCGGTGAGCAGTTCTTC.